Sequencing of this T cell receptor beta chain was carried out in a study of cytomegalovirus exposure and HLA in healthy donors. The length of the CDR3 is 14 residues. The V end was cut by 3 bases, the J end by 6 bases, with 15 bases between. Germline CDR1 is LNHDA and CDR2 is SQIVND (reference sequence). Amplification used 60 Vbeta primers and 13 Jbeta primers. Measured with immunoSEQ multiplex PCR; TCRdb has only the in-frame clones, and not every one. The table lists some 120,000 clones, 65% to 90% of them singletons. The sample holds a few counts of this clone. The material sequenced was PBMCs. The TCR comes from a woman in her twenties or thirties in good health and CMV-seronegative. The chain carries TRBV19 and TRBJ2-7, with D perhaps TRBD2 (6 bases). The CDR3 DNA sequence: TGTGCCAGTAGTATGGAGGGTGAGGGGAGCGAGCAGTACTTC. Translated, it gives CASSMEGEGSEQYF.